These T cell receptor beta chains were read from a single sample in a study of T cell repertoires in cytomegalovirus infection. TCRdb itself ran the reads through MiXCR, one entry per CDR3 protein. The data show fewer than 150,000 distinct CDR3 sequences, with under 35% seen just once and more than 35% held by the top ten. These receptors have no known antigen. The sequencing here drew on CD8+ T cells from cultured PBMCs, taken from culture after CMV antigen stimulation. All receptors come from a human donor in good health (CMV status not recorded). Some clones in this sample may be carry-over from other donors' samples. The CDR3 runs from the conserved cysteine through the conserved F or W. A D gene is named only where the DNA matches it firmly. The listing skips clone size in some rows; elsewhere it reads once, few, many or a size class.

NA,TRBJ1-5,TRBV25-1,NA,TGTGCCAGCAGTAAAAGCAATCAGCCCCAGCATTTT,CASSKSNQPQHF
NA,TRBJ1-2,TRBV29-1,NA,TGCAGCGTTGAAGGCCGGGCGTATGGCTACACCTTC,CSVEGRAYGYTF
many,TRBJ2-7,TRBV7-8,NA,TGTGCCAGCAGCTTAGCGTGGATGGGGGCTTACGAGCAGTACTTC,CASSLAWMGAYEQYF
NA,TRBJ2-3,TRBV12-3/TRBV12-4,NA,TGTGCCAGCAGTTTAGCGAACCAGGGGGATACGCAGTATTTT,CASSLANQGDTQYF
NA,TRBJ2-7,TRBV5-1,TRBD1,TGCGCCAGCAGCTTGACAGGGGCGCCGTACGAGCAGTACTTC,CASSLTGAPYEQYF
NA,TRBJ2-7,TRBV4-2,NA,TGTGCCAGCAGCCATGCTCAGCCCCCGAGGTCCTACGAGCAGTACTTC,CASSHAQPPRSYEQYF
few,TRBJ2-7,TRBV10-3,NA,TGTGCCATCAGTGAACAGCCCAGGCCGAGCTCCTACGAGCAGTACTTC,CAISEQPRPSSYEQYF
NA,TRBJ1-5,TRBV7-3,NA,TGTGCCAGCAGCTTAAGCGGGGGTCAGCCCCAGCATTTT,CASSLSGGQPQHF
few,TRBJ1-5,TRBV6-2/TRBV6-3,NA,TGTGCCAGCCAGGCCGCGAAGAATCAGCCCCAGCATTTT,CASQAAKNQPQHF
many,TRBJ2-3,TRBV7-6,NA,TGTGCCAGCACCCCTACAGGGACGTTTGCAGATACGCAGTATTTT,CASTPTGTFADTQYF
NA,TRBJ2-7,TRBV6-5,TRBD2,TGTGCCAGCAGTTACTCGTCTAGCGGTAGCTACTACGAGCAGTACTTC,CASSYSSSGSYYEQYF
NA,TRBJ2-1,TRBV2,TRBD2,TGTGCCAGCAGTGGTTTCCGGGGGGATGATGAGCAGTTCTTC,CASSGFRGDDEQFF
NA,TRBJ1-6,TRBV20-1,NA,TGCAGTGCTAGACACCGGGAGGTAATCCTGAGCTCCTATAATTCACCCCTCCACTTT,CSARHREVILSSYNSPLHF
few,TRBJ1-2,TRBV2,NA,TGTGCCAGCCAGGGGCGGGGGTTTTATGGCTACACCTTC,CASQGRGFYGYTF
NA,TRBJ2-1,TRBV2,NA,TGTGGCAGCAGCCACGTTAGGGGGTACAATGAGCAGTTCTTC,CGSSHVRGYNEQFF
few,TRBJ2-2,TRBV27,TRBD2,TGTGCCAGCAGCCCGGAGGGCGGGGGGGGGTTTTGGAACACCGGGGAGCTGTTTTTT,CASSPEGGGGFWNTGELFF
NA,TRBJ1-5,TRBV5-5,NA,TGTGCCAGCAGCATTTTAGACAGTATTGACAATCAGCCCCAGCATTTT,CASSILDSIDNQPQHF
NA,TRBJ2-7,TRBV2,NA,TGTGCCAGCAGTGACAGGGCCTACGAGCAGTACTTC,CASSDRAYEQYF
NA,TRBJ2-3,TRBV25-1,NA,TGTGCCAGCAGTGAAGAGGGACACTCTAGCACAGATACGCAGTATTTT,CASSEEGHSSTDTQYF
NA,TRBJ2-1,TRBV19,TRBD2,TGTGCCACCAAAGAAGCGGGGGACAAGTACAATGAGCAGTTCTTC,CATKEAGDKYNEQFF
few,TRBJ2-3,TRBV4-2,TRBD2,TGTGCCAGCAGCGCCTCCGGGACTAGCGCCGGCCCGACAGATACGCAGTATTTT,CASSASGTSAGPTDTQYF
NA,TRBJ2-7,TRBV10-3,NA,TGTGCCATCAAAACCGACCGAGCCTACGAGCAGTACTTC,CAIKTDRAYEQYF
few,TRBJ1-1,TRBV7-2,NA,TGTGCCAGCAGCTTAGCCCCCGGGGTTCCTGAAGCTTTCTTT,CASSLAPGVPEAFF
many,TRBJ2-7,TRBV7-2,NA,TGTGCCAGCAGCCTCCGACCCTACGAGCAGTACTTC,CASSLRPYEQYF
many,TRBJ2-7,TRBV28,NA,TGTGCCAGCAGGACGGACGGATCCTACGAGCAGTACTTC,CASRTDGSYEQYF
NA,TRBJ1-6,TRBV28,NA,TGTGCCAGCGCTTTTCGTCTTGAGTCACCCCTCCACTTT,CASAFRLESPLHF
many,TRBJ2-1,TRBV7-6,NA,TGTGCCAGCAGCTTAGTTCTAGGGGTCGCCTACAATGAGCAGTTCTTC,CASSLVLGVAYNEQFF
few,TRBJ1-6,TRBV15,NA,TGTGCCACCAGCAGAGACGGTAACCCAAATTCACCCCTCCACTTT,CATSRDGNPNSPLHF
many,TRBJ1-2,TRBV19,NA,TGTGCCAGTGCTGGGGGGAACTTC,CASAGGNF
few,TRBJ2-3,TRBV6-1,NA,TGTGCCAGCAGAACCCTTTCGGCGGGGCCTAGCACAGATACGCAGTATTTT,CASRTLSAGPSTDTQYF
NA,TRBJ2-2,TRBV7-8,TRBD1,TGTGCCAGCAGCTTAGTCCCGGGACAGGTCGTCACCGGGGAGCTGTTTTTT,CASSLVPGQVVTGELFF
NA,TRBJ2-1,TRBV7-3,NA,TGTGCCAGCAGCGGCGGGGGCGGTTGGGATGAGCAGTTCTTC,CASSGGGGWDEQFF
NA,TRBJ1-1,TRBV19,TRBD1,TGTGCCAGTAGTAGAGGACAGGTGGCGATCACTGAAGCTTTCTTT,CASSRGQVAITEAFF
many,TRBJ2-1,TRBV7-2,NA,TGTGCCAGCAGCACACACCTGAGGGGGGAGGCGTACAATGAGCAGTTCTTC,CASSTHLRGEAYNEQFF
few,TRBJ2-5,TRBV12-3/TRBV12-4,NA,TGTGCCAGCAGTTTTTCCCCGACAGGCACAGGGAAGACCCAGTACTTC,CASSFSPTGTGKTQYF
few,TRBJ2-5,TRBV7-6,NA,TGTGCCAGCAGCCCTCCCCTTGGACGGCTACTCCAAGAGACCCAGTACTTC,CASSPPLGRLLQETQYF
NA,TRBJ2-7,TRBV19,NA,TGTGCCAGTAAGCCCGATCACCTAAGTTCCTCTTACGAGCAGTACTTC,CASKPDHLSSSYEQYF
NA,TRBJ1-6,TRBV4-1,NA,TGCGCCAGCAGAGCTAAGACCTACTCCTATAATTCACCCCTCCACTTT,CASRAKTYSYNSPLHF
NA,TRBJ2-1,TRBV19,TRBD1,TGTGCCAGTAGTAAAGGGACAGGGGGTTACAATGAGCAGTTCTTC,CASSKGTGGYNEQFF
few,TRBJ2-7,TRBV28,NA,TGTGCCAGCAGCATCAGGCGGGACACGGCGTACGAGCAGTACTTC,CASSIRRDTAYEQYF
few,TRBJ2-7,TRBV6-1,NA,TGTGCCAGCAGTGAAGACATGGGTGGGTACTACGAGCAGTACTTC,CASSEDMGGYYEQYF
once,TRBJ2-7,TRBV11-1,NA,TGTGCCAGCAGCTTCGGAACGTCCTACGAGCAGTACTTC,CASSFGTSYEQYF
NA,TRBJ2-1,TRBV19,TRBD2,TGTGCCAGTAGTATACTAGCGGGGACCCATGAGCAGTTCTTC,CASSILAGTHEQFF
NA,TRBJ2-7,TRBV6-5,NA,TGTGCCAGCAGTTACTCGGGGTATCCCTACGAGCAGTACTTC,CASSYSGYPYEQYF
many,TRBJ2-3,TRBV7-2,NA,TGTGCCAGCACCGAGGTAGCTTTCCCGAACACAGATACGCAGTATTTT,CASTEVAFPNTDTQYF
few,TRBJ2-2,TRBV7-7,NA,TGTGCTAGCAGTCGCTTATTTGGTGGTCCCGGGGAGCTGTTTTTT,CASSRLFGGPGELFF
NA,TRBJ2-7,TRBV7-9,NA,TGTGCCAGCAGCCCCCGGGACCGCGGCGAGCAGTACTTC,CASSPRDRGEQYF
NA,TRBJ1-2,TRBV20-1,NA,TGCAGTGCGCACCCTCCCCCGGGGGCGGTGGGCTACACCTTC,CSAHPPPGAVGYTF
NA,TRBJ2-5,TRBV7-6,NA,TGTGCCAGCAGCTTAATCCAACTACAAGGACAAGAGACCCAGTACTTC,CASSLIQLQGQETQYF